Here is one TCR beta chain with its context. The data originate from a study of T cell changes during pregnancy in multiple sclerosis. The CDR3 has 14 residues. Germline CDR1 is SGHTA and CDR2 is FQGNSA. V lost 3 bases, J lost 8 bases, and 7 bases stayed unmatched. Assay used: immunoSEQ multiplex PCR; TCRdb lists only in-frame clones, some missing. Counted here are about 110,000 clones, approximately 93% occurring once; the ten biggest clones make up 3% to 3.5%. The chain combines TRBV7-2 with TRBJ2-3, with 8 positions matching TRBD2. The sequences come from peripheral blood, collected after pregnancy. This TCR was recovered from a female donor with multiple sclerosis, enrolled in a pregnancy study. The CDR3 nucleotides read TGTGCCAGCAGCTTCGTAAGCGGGGGTGGTACGCAGTATTTT. Translation gives CASSFVSGGGTQYF.